This T cell receptor (beta chain) was recorded in a study of blood T cell repertoires in COVID-19. Study overall: From the United States, Italy and Spain came samples of acute and convalescent COVID-19.

A few counts support this clone. Methods used by the authors: Amplification of reference gene primers was used by the study to estimate nucleated cell counts. Sequencing used immunoSEQ multiplex PCR; TCRdb keeps in-frame clones, though not all of them. The DNA was the basis for D and trimming; V, J and clone size are from that table. The table has 130,000 to 150,000 clones, roughly 85% seen once. Germline values: CDR1 MNHEY, CDR2 SMNVEV (reference sequence). The CDR3 is 16 amino acids. V lost 2 bases, J lost 2 bases, and 15 bases lay in between. The clonotype originates from a woman in her fifties or sixties with COVID-19, enrolled during active disease. V usage is TRBV27 and J usage is TRBJ1-2, with a weak D call TRBD1 (6 bases). The sequencing sample was made of peripheral blood. The DNA for the CDR3 is TGTGCCAGCAGTTTAGCCCCCGGGACAAGCAACTATGGCTACACCTTC. Encoded protein: CASSLAPGTSNYGYTF.